Each of the 25 T cell receptor beta chains below was sequenced from the same sample in a study of radiotherapy plus CTLA-4 blockade in lung cancer listed by TCRdb under 2018. Libraries were built with the immunoSEQ multiplex PCR assay. Here the immuneACCESS table is served through TCRdb, limited to in-frame sequences with V and J called. Missing clones are a known gap in these copies; in checked studies unresolved V genes cover under half, and the rest lacks a known reason. Across this sample there are about 100,000 clones, with 83% seen only once. The ten top clones hold around 0.9% of the sample. The material sequenced was peripheral blood, taken from a patient treated with radiotherapy plus ipilimumab. The receptors come from a human donor with non-small cell lung cancer who had stable disease on radiotherapy plus ipilimumab.

The chain combines TRBV19 with TRBJ1-2; D is unresolved. V gave up 9 bases and J gave up 4 bases, with 12 bases separating them. The CDR3 spans 12 residues. Germline CDR1 and CDR2: LNHDA and SQIVND (reference sequence). This CDR3 reads CASTDGAYGYTF. The CDR3 DNA is TGTGCCAGCACCGACGGAGCCTATGGCTACACCTTC.

This chain links TRBV29-1 with TRBJ2-1, with 8 positions matching TRBD1. The V gene end was trimmed by 6 bases and the J gene end by 3 bases; junction bases not matched to a gene: 13. The CDR3 runs 16 residues. From germline, CDR1 is SQVTM and CDR2 ANQGSEA. CDR3 nucleotide sequence: TGCAGCGTGCTTATTAGACAGGGGAGTATCTACAATGAGCAGTTCTTC. Translating it yields CSVLIRQGSIYNEQFF.

The chain combines TRBV5-6 with TRBJ2-7; 7 bases are a match to TRBD1. CDR1 and CDR2 from the germline V gene are SGHDT and YYEEEE. This CDR3 has 15 residues. The V and J ends lost 4 bases and 3 bases, in that order; junction bases with no gene match: 10. CDR3: CASSREPGQSYEQYF. In DNA, the CDR3 is TGTGCCAGCAGCCGGGAACCGGGACAGAGCTACGAGCAGTACTTC.

The V call is TRBV7-9, the J call TRBJ1-1; 8 nucleotides align to TRBD1. Germline loops: CDR1 SEHNR, CDR2 FQNEAQ (reference sequence). V was pared by 0 bases and J by 1 base, with 1 base of the junction left unmatched. The CDR3 spans 15 residues. The CDR3 sequence: CASSLAGTGNTEAFF. As DNA, the CDR3 is TGTGCCAGCAGCTTAGCCGGGACAGGGAACACTGAAGCTTTCTTT.

The chain recombines TRBV2 with TRBJ2-5; D gene ambiguous. The germline gives CDR1 SNHLY, CDR2 FYNNEI. The CDR3 covers 12 residues. The germline V and J ends were trimmed by 2 bases and 5 bases, with 6 bases remaining between them. For the CDR3, the DNA is TGTGCCAGCAGTGAAAGGTGGGAGACCCAGTACTTC. Protein: CASSERWETQYF.

This clone was recorded once. The V and J genes are TRBV6-5 and TRBJ2-2, with 9 bases aligning to TRBD2. Trimming removed 1 base from V and 3 bases from J; junction bases left unmatched: 3. The length of the CDR3 is 16 residues. Germline-derived CDR1 and CDR2 are MNHEY and SVGAGI. CDR3 DNA: TGTGCCAGCAGTTACTGGCGGGGGGGCGACACCGGGGAGCTGTTTTTT. It translates to CASSYWRGGDTGELFF.

This chain joins TRBV7-8 and TRBJ2-7; D is ambiguous. Germline-derived CDR1 and CDR2 are SGHVS and FQNEAQ. V lost 4 bases and J 3 bases, leaving 7 bases between the germline ends. This CDR3 has 12 amino acids. CDR3 in amino acids: CASSSQDYEQYF. In DNA form, the CDR3 reads TGTGCCAGCAGCTCACAAGACTACGAGCAGTACTTC.

In this sample, this clone turned up a few times. This CDR3 reads CASSPGTSGRGQYF. The CDR3, as DNA: TGTGCCAGCTCACCAGGGACTAGCGGGAGGGGTCAGTACTTC. The chain links TRBV18 to TRBJ2-7; 16 bases are a match to TRBD2. The germline V gene has CDR1 KGHSH and CDR2 LQKENI. The J segment lost 10 bases and the V segment lost 2 bases, leaving 2 bases of the junction unmatched. CDR3 length: 14 residues.

V and J are TRBV5-4 and TRBJ1-1; 7 nucleotides line up with TRBD1. Germline V gene sequence: CDR1 SGHNT, CDR2 YYREEE (reference sequence). The length of the CDR3 is 17 residues. The V gene end was trimmed by 4 bases and the J gene end by 3 bases; junction bases not matched to a gene: 15. CDR3 DNA: TGTGCCAGCAGCATCCTGACAGGGTTATATGAGGACACTGAAGCTTTCTTT. Translating gives CASSILTGLYEDTEAFF.

The chain recombines TRBV15 with TRBJ1-4; D ambiguous. The CDR3 sequence is 16 residues long. Germline CDR1 reads LNHNV; CDR2 reads YYDKDF (reference sequence). V was cut by 0 bases and J by 3 bases, with 11 bases left in between. The CDR3, as DNA: TGTGCCACCAGCAGAGATCGTCGGGAACCTAATGAAAAACTGTTTTTT. Its protein is CATSRDRREPNEKLFF.

The V call is TRBV18, the J call TRBJ2-7, with D possibly matching TRBD1 (5 bases). Germline V gene sequence: CDR1 KGHSH, CDR2 LQKENI. The CDR3 length is 13 residues. V lost 2 bases and J lost 2, with 7 bases in between. DNA of the CDR3: TGTGCCAGCTCACCAAGACAGACCTACGAGCAGTACTTC. Amino acids: CASSPRQTYEQYF.

The rearrangement links TRBV6-5 to TRBJ2-3, with a possible D match to TRBD2 (5 bases). From germline, CDR1 is MNHEY and CDR2 SVGAGI. The CDR3 has 13 amino acids. V lost 10 bases to trimming and J lost 1 base, with 12 bases between them. This chain's CDR3 is CATKNGGTDTQYF. The CDR3, as DNA: TGTGCCACAAAAAACGGGGGCACAGATACGCAGTATTTT.

This chain uses TRBV5-1 with TRBJ2-3; 7 nucleotides match TRBD1. The CDR3 has 12 residues. Losses at the gene ends were 3 bases for V and 6 bases for J; bases not matched to a gene: 1. Germline V CDR1 and CDR2: SGHRS, YFSETQ. The CDR3 DNA reads TGCGCCAGCAGCTCGGACAGGGATACGCAGTATTTT. Translating it yields CASSSDRDTQYF.

This clone was detected only a few times. V gene TRBV7-9 combines with J gene TRBJ2-7, with D uncertain. Germline lookup yields CDR1 SEHNR and CDR2 FQNEAQ (reference sequence). The CDR3 loop spans 13 amino acids. Trimming removed 5 bases from V and 6 bases from J, with 14 bases in between. The CDR3, as DNA: TGTGCCAGCAGCAATATCGCAGGAGTCGAGCAGTACTTC. This translates into CASSNIAGVEQYF.

The chain carries TRBV29-1 and TRBJ1-2; TRBD1 matches at 7 bases. Looked up from germline, CDR1 is SQVTM and CDR2 is ANQGSEA. J lost 4 bases, V lost 7 bases, and 3 bases had no gene match. The CDR3 runs 11 residues. The DNA of the CDR3 is TGCAGCGCAACAGGGGTCTATGGCTACACCTTC. It translates to CSATGVYGYTF.

This chain uses TRBV19 with TRBJ1-2, with no clear D. CDR3 length: 13 residues. The V end was cut by 7 bases, the J end by 4 bases, with 13 bases between. The V gene's germline CDR1 is LNHDA and CDR2 SQIVND (reference sequence). For the CDR3, the DNA is TGTGCCAGTACAGGAGAAAGATTCTATGGCTACACCTTC. It yields the protein CASTGERFYGYTF.

The table lists this clone with a count of one. The chain recombines TRBV19 with TRBJ2-3; 7 bases agree with TRBD1. V lost 4 bases, J lost 2 bases, and 9 bases stayed unmatched. Germline CDR1 is LNHDA and CDR2 is SQIVND (reference sequence). The CDR3 runs 16 residues. The CDR3 nucleotides read TGTGCCAGTAGTACCGGGACAGACTCTTTCACAGATACGCAGTATTTT. Residues: CASSTGTDSFTDTQYF.

The V gene is TRBV7-8, the J gene TRBJ2-7; D is ambiguous. This CDR3 has 14 amino acids. The germline CDR1 and CDR2 sequences are SGHVS and FQNEAQ. The ends were cut back, 2 bases at V and 3 bases at J, with 11 bases in the middle. The CDR3 DNA reads as TGTGCCAGCAGCTTACGTTACGGCAACTACGAGCAGTACTTC. Encoded protein: CASSLRYGNYEQYF.

The chain recombines TRBV28 with TRBJ1-5; D unresolved. V gave up 3 bases and J gave up 4 bases, with 10 bases separating them. Looked up from germline, CDR1 is MDHEN and CDR2 is SYDVKM. This CDR3 is 14 amino acids long. CDR3 DNA: TGTGCCAGCAGTTTGGGAGGGAATAATCAGCCCCAGCATTTT. Protein sequence: CASSLGGNNQPQHF. The full variable domain, in which reference TRBV28 and TRBJ1-5 provide the parts outside the CDR3, is DVKVTQSSRYLVKRTGEKVFLECVQDMDHENMFWYRQDPGLGLRLIYFSYDVKMKEKGDIPEGYSVSREKKERFSLILESASTNQTSMYLCASSLGGNNQPQHFGDGTRLSIL.

The chain couples TRBV12-1 to TRBJ2-5; the D segment call TRBD2 is taken from the table without a DNA check. TRBV12-1 is a pseudogene segment. This CDR3 has 17 residues. CDR3 nucleotides: TGTGCCAGCAGCTCCCCCCCCGAATACGAGCTATTCGGGACCCAGTACTTC. Amino acid sequence: CASSSPPEYELFGTQYF.

The chain carries TRBV27 and TRBJ1-6; 8 bases align to TRBD1. V lost 6 bases to trimming and J lost 10 bases; unmatched junction nucleotides: 11. CDR3 size: 15 residues. The germline CDR1 and CDR2 sequences are MNHEY and SMNVEV (reference sequence). For the CDR3, the DNA is TGTGCCAGCAGACCGACCGGGACAGGTAGCTCACCCCTCCACTTT. Translating gives CASRPTGTGSSPLHF.

This chain joins TRBV5-5 and TRBJ2-7; D is possibly TRBD1 (6 bases). With 0 bases removed from V and 0 bases from J, the gap between germline ends came to 10 bases. The germline V gene encodes CDR1 SGHKS and CDR2 YYEKEE (reference sequence). This CDR3 is built from 15 residues. CDR3 sequence (DNA): TGTGCCAGCAGCTTGGGTCAGGGGATCTCCTACGAGCAGTACTTC. Translated, it gives CASSLGQGISYEQYF.

Turning to this clone: A read error may produce the germline difference seen at one junction end. The rearrangement links TRBV5-4 to TRBJ2-7; 11 bases are shared with TRBD2. This CDR3 is 16 amino acids long. Germline CDR1 and CDR2: SGHNT and YYREEE (reference sequence). Here the CDR3 DNA reads TGTGCCAGCATCTTGGAACTAGCGGGAGCCAACTACGAGCAGTACTTC. It translates to CASILELAGANYEQYF.

The CDR3 DNA reads as TGTGCCAGCAGCGCCCGGGACAGGGCCTACAATGAGCAGTTCTTC. Its protein product is CASSARDRAYNEQFF. The chain employs TRBV5-8 and TRBJ2-1; TRBD1 agrees at 9 bases. This CDR3 region has 15 residues. Trimming at V came to 4 bases and at J to 2 bases, leaving 4 bases not matched to a gene. Germline V CDR1 and CDR2: SGHTS, YDEGEE.

The chain recombines TRBV6-1 with TRBJ2-1, with 11 positions matching TRBD2. CDR1 MNHNS and CDR2 SASEGT come from the germline V gene. The CDR3 consists of 16 residues. The ends lost 4 bases at V and 1 base at J; junction bases unmatched: 3. The DNA of the CDR3 is TGTGCCAGCAGTGTAATAGCGGGGGGGTCCTACAATGAGCAGTTCTTC. Its protein is CASSVIAGGSYNEQFF.